The clone carrying this TCR beta chain was counted between two and nine times. The source of the sample is a study of blood T cells in healthy people across ages. Primed by a sample-barcoded 5' primer and a J-beta primer mix, a second PCR proceeded for 7 to 11 cycles. TCRdb recomputed calls from the 5' RACE reads with MiXCR, one row per CDR3 protein. The sample has 700,000 or so distinct CDR3 sequences, approximately 21% seen once. CDR3 length: 20 residues. V trimming: 2 bases; J trimming: 0 bases; junction bases outside the gene matches: 15. Germline loops: CDR1 DFQATT, CDR2 SNEGSKA (reference sequence).

The specimen was blood. The source is a man in his sixties or seventies in good health. The rearrangement joins TRBV20-1 to TRBJ2-1, with 11 positions matching TRBD2. The CDR3 is CSARREILAGALNSYNEQFF. Here the CDR3 DNA reads TGCAGTGCTAGACGGGAGATACTAGCGGGAGCTCTAAACTCCTACAATGAGCAGTTCTTC.